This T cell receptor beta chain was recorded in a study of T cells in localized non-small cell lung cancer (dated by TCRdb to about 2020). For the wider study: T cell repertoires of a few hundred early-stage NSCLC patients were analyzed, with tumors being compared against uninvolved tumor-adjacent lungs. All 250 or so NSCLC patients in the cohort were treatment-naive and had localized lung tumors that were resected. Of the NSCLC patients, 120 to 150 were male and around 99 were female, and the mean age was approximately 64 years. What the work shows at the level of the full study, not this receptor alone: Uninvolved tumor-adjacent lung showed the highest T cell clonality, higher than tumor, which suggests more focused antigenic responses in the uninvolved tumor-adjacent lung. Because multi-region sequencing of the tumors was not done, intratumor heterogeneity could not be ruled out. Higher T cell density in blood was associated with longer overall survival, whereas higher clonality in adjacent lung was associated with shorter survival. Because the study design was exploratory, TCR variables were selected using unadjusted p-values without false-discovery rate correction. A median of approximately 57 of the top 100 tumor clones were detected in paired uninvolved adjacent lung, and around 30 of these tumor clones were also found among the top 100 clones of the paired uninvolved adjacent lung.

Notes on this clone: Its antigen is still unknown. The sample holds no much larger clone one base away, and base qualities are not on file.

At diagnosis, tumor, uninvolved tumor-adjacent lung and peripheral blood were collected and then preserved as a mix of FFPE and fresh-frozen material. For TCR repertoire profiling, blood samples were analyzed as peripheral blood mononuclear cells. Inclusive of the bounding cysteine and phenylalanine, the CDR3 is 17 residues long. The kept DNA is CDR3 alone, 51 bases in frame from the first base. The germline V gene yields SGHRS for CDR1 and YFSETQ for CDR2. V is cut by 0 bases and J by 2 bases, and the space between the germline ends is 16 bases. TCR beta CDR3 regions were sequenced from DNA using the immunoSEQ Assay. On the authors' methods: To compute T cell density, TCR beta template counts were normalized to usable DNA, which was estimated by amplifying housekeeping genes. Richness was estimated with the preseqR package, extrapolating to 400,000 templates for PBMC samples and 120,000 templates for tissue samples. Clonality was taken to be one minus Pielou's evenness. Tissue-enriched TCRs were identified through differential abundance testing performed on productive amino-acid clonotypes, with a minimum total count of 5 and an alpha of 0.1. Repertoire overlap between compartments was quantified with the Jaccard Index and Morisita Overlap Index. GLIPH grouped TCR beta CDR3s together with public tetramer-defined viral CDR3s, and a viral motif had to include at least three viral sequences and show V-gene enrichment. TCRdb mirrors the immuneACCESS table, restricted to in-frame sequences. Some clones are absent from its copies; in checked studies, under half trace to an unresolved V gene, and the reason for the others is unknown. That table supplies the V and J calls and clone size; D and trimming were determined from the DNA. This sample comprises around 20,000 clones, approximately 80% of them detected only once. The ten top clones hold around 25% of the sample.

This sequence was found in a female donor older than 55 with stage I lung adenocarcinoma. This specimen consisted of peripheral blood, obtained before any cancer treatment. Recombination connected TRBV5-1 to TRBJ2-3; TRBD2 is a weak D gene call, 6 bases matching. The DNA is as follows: TGCGCCAGCAGCTTGGCCCCGCGGGGATCCCACACAGATACGCAGTATTTT. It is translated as CASSLAPRGSHTDTQYF.